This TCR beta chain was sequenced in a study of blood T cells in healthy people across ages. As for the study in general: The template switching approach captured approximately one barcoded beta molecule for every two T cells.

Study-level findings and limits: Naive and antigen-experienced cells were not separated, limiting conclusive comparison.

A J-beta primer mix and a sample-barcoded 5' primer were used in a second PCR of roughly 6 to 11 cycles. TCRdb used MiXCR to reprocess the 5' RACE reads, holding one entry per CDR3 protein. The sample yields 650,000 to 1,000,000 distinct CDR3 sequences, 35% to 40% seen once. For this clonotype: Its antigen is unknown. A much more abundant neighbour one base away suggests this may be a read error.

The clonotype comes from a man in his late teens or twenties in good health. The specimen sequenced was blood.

DNA of the CDR3: TGCGCCAGCAGCCAAGATACTAGCGGGGGGCCACAAGAGACCCAGTTCTTC. This encodes CASSQDTSGGPQETQFF. V usage is TRBV4-1 and J usage is TRBJ2-1, with 12 bases lining up with TRBD2. J lost 13 bases, V lost 0 bases, and 13 bases had no gene match. Germline values: CDR1 MGHRA, CDR2 YSYEKL. This CDR3 has 17 amino acids.